The 3 T cell receptor beta chains below come from one sample, sequenced in a study of blood T cell repertoires in COVID-19. The method was immunoSEQ multiplex PCR; TCRdb's version includes in-frame clones alone and lacks a portion of them. The sample contains around 140,000 clones, nearly 90% of which appear only once. Sequencing used peripheral blood. The origin of the receptors is a man in his 70s with acute or convalescent COVID-19.

This chain links TRBV28 with TRBJ2-6; 10 nucleotides match TRBD2. Trimming cost V 5 bases and J 4 bases; bases outside gene matches: 20. The CDR3 sequence is 21 residues long. Looked up from germline, CDR1 is MDHEN and CDR2 is SYDVKM. Here the CDR3 DNA reads TGTGCCAGCAGTCCCCCCCTCCGCCTAGCGGGAGTTCTTATAGGGGCCAACGTCCTGACTTTC. It specifies CASSPPLRLAGVLIGANVLTF.

The chain employs TRBV28 and TRBJ2-2; 13 positions match TRBD2. The CDR3 consists of 17 residues. The germline CDR1 and CDR2 sequences are MDHEN and SYDVKM. V trimming: 7 bases; J trimming: 5 bases; junction bases outside the gene matches: 10. The CDR3, as DNA: TGTGCCAGCAACCTTGCGGGGACTAGCGGGACTACCGGGGAGCTGTTTTTT. Amino acid sequence: CASNLAGTSGTTGELFF.

This clone was picked up a small number of times. The chain joins TRBV5-1 to TRBJ1-1; D is possibly TRBD1 (6 bases). Trimming shortened V by 2 bases and J by 5 bases, and 10 bases separated the two germline ends. Germline V CDR1 and CDR2: SGHRS, YFSETQ. The CDR3 length is 13 residues. This CDR3 is CASSLAGETEAFF. DNA for the CDR3: TGCGCCAGCAGCTTAGCAGGGGAAACTGAAGCTTTCTTT.